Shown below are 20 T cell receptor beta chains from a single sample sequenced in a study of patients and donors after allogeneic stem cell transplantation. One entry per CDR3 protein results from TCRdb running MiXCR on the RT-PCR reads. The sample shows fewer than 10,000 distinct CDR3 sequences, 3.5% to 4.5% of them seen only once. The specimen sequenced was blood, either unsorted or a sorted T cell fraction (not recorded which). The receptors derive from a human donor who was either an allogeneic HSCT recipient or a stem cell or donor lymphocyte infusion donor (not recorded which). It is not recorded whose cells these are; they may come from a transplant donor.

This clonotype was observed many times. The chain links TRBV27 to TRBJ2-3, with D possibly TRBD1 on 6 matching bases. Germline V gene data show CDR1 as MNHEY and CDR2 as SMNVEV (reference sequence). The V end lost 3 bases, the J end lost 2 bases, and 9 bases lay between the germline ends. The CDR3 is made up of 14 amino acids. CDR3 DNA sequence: TGTGCCAGCAGTTTCAGGGGCTTCACAGATACGCAGTATTTT. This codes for CASSFRGFTDTQYF.

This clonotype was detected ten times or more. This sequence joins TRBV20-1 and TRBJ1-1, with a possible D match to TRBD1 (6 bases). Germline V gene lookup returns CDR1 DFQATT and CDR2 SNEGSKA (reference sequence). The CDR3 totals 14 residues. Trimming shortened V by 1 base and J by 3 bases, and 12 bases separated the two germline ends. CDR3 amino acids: CSARVVDRHTEAFF. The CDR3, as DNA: TGCAGTGCTAGAGTGGTAGACAGGCACACTGAAGCTTTCTTT.

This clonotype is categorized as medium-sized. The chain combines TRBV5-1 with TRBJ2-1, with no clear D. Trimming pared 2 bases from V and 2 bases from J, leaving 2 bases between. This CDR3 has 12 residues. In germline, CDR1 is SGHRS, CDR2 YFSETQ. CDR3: CASSFTYNEQFF. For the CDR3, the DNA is TGCGCCAGCAGCTTTACCTACAATGAGCAGTTCTTC.

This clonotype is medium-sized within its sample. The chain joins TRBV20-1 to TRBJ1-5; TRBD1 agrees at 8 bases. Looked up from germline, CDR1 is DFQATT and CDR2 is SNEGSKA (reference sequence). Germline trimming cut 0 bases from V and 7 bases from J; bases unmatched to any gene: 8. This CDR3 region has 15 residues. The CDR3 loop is CSARDPSAGGQPQHF. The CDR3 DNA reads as TGCAGTGCTAGAGATCCCAGTGCAGGGGGCCAGCCCCAGCATTTT.

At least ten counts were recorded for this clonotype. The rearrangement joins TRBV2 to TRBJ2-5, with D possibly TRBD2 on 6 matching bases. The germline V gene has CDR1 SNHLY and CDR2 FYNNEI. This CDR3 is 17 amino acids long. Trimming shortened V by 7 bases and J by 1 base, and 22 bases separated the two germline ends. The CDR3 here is CASIGAIVGGAQETQYF. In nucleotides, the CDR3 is TGTGCCAGCATTGGGGCAATAGTCGGGGGTGCCCAAGAGACCCAGTACTTC.

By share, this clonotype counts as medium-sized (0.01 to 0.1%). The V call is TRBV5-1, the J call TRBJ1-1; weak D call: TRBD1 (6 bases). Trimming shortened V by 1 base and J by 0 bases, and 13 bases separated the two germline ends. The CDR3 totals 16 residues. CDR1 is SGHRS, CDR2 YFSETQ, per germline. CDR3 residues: CASSLQPQGMNTEAFF. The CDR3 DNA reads TGCGCCAGCAGCTTGCAACCACAGGGTATGAACACTGAAGCTTTCTTT.

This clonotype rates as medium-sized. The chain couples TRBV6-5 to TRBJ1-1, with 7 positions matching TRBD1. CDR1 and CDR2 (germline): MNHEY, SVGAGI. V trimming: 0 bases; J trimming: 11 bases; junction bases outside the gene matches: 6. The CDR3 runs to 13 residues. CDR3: CASSYSNTGVAFF. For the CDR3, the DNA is TGTGCCAGCAGTTACTCAAATACAGGGGTTGCTTTCTTT.

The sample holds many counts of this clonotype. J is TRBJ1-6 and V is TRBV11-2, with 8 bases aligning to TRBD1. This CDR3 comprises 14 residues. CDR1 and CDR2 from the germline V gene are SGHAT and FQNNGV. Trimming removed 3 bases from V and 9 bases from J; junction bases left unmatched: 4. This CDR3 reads CASSFDRGSSPLHF. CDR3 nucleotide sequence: TGTGCCAGCAGCTTTGACAGGGGCAGTTCACCCCTCCACTTT.

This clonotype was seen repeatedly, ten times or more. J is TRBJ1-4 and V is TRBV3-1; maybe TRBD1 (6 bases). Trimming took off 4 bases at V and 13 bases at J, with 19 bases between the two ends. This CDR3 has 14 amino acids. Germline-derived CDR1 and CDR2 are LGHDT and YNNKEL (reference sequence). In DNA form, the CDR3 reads TGTGCCAGCAGCCGCGCGGGAGGGGGGTATACACTGTTTTTT. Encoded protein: CASSRAGGGYTLFF.

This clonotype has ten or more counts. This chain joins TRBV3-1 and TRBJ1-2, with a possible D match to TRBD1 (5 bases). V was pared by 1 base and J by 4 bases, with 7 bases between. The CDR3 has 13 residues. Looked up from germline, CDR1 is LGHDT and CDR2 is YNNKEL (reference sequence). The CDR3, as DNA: TGTGCCAGCAGCCAAGCCGGGGGCTATGGCTACACCTTC. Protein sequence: CASSQAGGYGYTF.

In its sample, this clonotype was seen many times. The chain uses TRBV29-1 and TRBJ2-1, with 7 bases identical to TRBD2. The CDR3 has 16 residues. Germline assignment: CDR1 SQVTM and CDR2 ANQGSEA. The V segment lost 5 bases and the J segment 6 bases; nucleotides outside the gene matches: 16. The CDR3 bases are TGCAGCGTTCTAAGGCTGACTAGCTTCGGGGCCAATGAGCAGTTCTTC. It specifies CSVLRLTSFGANEQFF.

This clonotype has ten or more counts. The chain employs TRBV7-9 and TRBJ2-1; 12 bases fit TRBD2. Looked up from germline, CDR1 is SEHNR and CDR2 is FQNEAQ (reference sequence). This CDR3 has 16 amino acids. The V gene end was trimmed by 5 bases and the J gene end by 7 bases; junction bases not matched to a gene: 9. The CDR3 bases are TGTGCCAGCAGCGTTCGGACTAGCGGGACAGGGAATGAGCAGTTCTTC. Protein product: CASSVRTSGTGNEQFF. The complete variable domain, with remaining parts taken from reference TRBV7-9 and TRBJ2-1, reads DTGVSQNPRHKITKRGQNVTFRCDPISEHNRLYWYRQTLGQGPEFLTYFQNEAQLEKSRLLSDRFSAERPKGSFSTLEIQRTEQGDSAMYLCASSVRTSGTGNEQFFGPGTRLTVL.

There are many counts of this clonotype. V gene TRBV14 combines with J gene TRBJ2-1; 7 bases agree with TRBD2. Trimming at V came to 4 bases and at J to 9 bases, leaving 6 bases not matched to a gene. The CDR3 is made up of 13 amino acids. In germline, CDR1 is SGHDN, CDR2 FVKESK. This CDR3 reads CASSPGLVGEQFF. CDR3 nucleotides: TGTGCCAGCAGCCCAGGACTAGTAGGTGAGCAGTTCTTC.

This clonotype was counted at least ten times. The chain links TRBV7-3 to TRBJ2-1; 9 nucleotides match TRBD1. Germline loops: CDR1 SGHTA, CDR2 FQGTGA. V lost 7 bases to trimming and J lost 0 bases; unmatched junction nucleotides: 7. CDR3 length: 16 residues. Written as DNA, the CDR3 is TGTGCCAGCACGAAGACAGGGGGAGGCTCCTACAATGAGCAGTTCTTC. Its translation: CASTKTGGGSYNEQFF.

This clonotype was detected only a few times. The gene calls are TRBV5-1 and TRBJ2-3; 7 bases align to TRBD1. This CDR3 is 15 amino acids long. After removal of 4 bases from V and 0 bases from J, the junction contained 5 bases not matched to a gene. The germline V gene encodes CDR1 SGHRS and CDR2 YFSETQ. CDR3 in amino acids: CASSITGVSTDTQYF. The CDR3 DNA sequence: TGCGCCAGCAGCATTACAGGGGTTAGCACAGATACGCAGTATTTT.

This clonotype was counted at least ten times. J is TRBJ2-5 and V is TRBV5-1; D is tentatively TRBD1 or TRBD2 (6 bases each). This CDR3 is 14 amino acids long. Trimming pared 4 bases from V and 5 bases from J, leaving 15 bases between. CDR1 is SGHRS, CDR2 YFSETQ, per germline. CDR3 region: CASSLPGAGETQYF. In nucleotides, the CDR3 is TGCGCCAGCAGCCTCCCGGGGGCGGGGGAGACCCAGTACTTC.

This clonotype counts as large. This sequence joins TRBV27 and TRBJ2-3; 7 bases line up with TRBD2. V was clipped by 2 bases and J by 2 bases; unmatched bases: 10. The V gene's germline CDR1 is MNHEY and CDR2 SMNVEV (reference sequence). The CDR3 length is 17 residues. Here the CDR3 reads CASSLRGSGTPTDTQYF. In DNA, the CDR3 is TGTGCCAGCAGTTTACGCGGGAGCGGAACTCCCACAGATACGCAGTATTTT.

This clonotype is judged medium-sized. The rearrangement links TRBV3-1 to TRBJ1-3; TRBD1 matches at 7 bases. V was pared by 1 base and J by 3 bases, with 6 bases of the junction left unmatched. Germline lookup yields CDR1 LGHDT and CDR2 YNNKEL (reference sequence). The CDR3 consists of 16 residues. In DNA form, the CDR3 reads TGTGCCAGCAGCCAAGCCGTCAGGGGGTATGGAAACACCATATATTTT. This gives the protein CASSQAVRGYGNTIYF.

CDR3: CASSLYSFGYEQYF. CDR3 DNA sequence: TGTGCCAGCAGTTTATACAGTTTTGGCTACGAGCAGTACTTC. V usage is TRBV12-3 or TRBV12-4 and J usage is TRBJ2-7; no reliable D call. The CDR3 totals 14 residues. The V and J ends lost 2 bases and 3 bases respectively, with 11 bases between them.

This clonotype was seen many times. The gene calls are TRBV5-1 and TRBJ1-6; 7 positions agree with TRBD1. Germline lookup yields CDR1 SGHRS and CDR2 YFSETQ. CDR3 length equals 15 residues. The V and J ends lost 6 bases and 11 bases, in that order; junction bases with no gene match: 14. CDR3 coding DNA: TGCGCCAGCAAAGAACAGGGGACGTCTGCGACACCCCTCCACTTT. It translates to CASKEQGTSATPLHF.